This T cell receptor (beta chain) was recovered during a study of OX40 agonist ivuxolimab in advanced cancers. Study as a whole: The mean age was about 61 years, ranging from about 20 to 79, with less than 90% of participants male.

Measured with immunoSEQ multiplex PCR; TCRdb has only the in-frame clones, and not every one. Among approximately 90,000 clones listed, 70% to 90% were seen once. This CDR3 is built from 17 residues. The V gene end was trimmed by 5 bases and the J gene end by 6 bases; junction bases not matched to a gene: 7. In germline, CDR1 is SEHNR, CDR2 FQNEAQ (reference sequence). Study results and limitations: By week 6 at 0.1 to 3.0 mg/kg, blood CD4+ and CD8+ T cells had expanded clonally.

Of note for this clone: The antigen remains unidentified.

The origin of this receptor is an adult with an advanced solid tumor such as melanoma, head and neck, liver or kidney cancer. The chain combines TRBV7-9 with TRBJ2-1; 16 nucleotides align to TRBD2. Sequences were derived from CD4+ or CD8+ T cells sorted from blood, sampled in a trial of the OX40 agonist ivuxolimab. DNA of the CDR3: TGTGCCAGCAGCCCCGGGACTAGCGGGGGGGCCGGCAATGAGCAGTTCTTC. It is translated as CASSPGTSGGAGNEQFF.